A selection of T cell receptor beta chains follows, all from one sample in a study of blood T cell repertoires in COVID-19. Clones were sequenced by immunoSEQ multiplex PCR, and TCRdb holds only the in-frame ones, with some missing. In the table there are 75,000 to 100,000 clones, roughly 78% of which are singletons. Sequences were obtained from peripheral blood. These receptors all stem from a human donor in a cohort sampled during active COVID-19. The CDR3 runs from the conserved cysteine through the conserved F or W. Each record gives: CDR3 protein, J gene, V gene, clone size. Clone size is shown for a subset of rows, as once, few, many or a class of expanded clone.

CDR3aa: CASSLARRGNTEAFF; j_gene: TRBJ1-1; v_gene: TRBV5-6; abundance: .
CDR3aa: CASSQQLAASGYTF; j_gene: TRBJ1-2; v_gene: TRBV14; abundance: .
CDR3aa: CASSPRPQGSYNEQFF; j_gene: TRBJ2-1; v_gene: TRBV27; abundance: .
CDR3aa: CASSQGQGGFDTEAFF; j_gene: TRBJ1-1; v_gene: TRBV3-1/TRBV3-2; abundance: .
CDR3aa: CASSLGQYQETQYF; j_gene: TRBJ2-5; v_gene: TRBV5-1; abundance: .
CDR3aa: CASRLGQMNTEAFF; j_gene: TRBJ1-1; v_gene: TRBV3-1/TRBV3-2; abundance: .
CDR3aa: CASSLPTSGGKETQYF; j_gene: TRBJ2-5; v_gene: TRBV5-1; abundance: .
CDR3aa: CASRWKGAGNQPQHF; j_gene: TRBJ1-5; v_gene: TRBV19; abundance: few
CDR3aa: CASRPGGAGYGYTF; j_gene: TRBJ1-2; v_gene: TRBV11-2; abundance: .
CDR3aa: CASSLGRGGYTF; j_gene: TRBJ1-2; v_gene: TRBV7-9; abundance: .
CDR3aa: CASSSLRYEQYF; j_gene: TRBJ2-7; v_gene: TRBV28; abundance: .
CDR3aa: CSVDRANTEAFF; j_gene: TRBJ1-1; v_gene: TRBV29-1; abundance: .
CDR3aa: CSVRTGRDTEAFF; j_gene: TRBJ1-1; v_gene: TRBV29-1; abundance: .
CDR3aa: CASSTRGDYNQPQHF; j_gene: TRBJ1-5; v_gene: TRBV6-5; abundance: .
CDR3aa: CASSLGQGAYEQYF; j_gene: TRBJ2-7; v_gene: TRBV3-1/TRBV3-2; abundance: many
CDR3aa: CASSRTTISAGANVLTF; j_gene: TRBJ2-6; v_gene: TRBV7-8; abundance: .
CDR3aa: CASSPWAGGSPLHF; j_gene: TRBJ1-6; v_gene: TRBV11-2; abundance: .
CDR3aa: CASSIPPDTNYGYTF; j_gene: TRBJ1-2; v_gene: TRBV28; abundance: .
CDR3aa: CASSAQPGLYEQFF; j_gene: TRBJ2-1; v_gene: TRBV3-1/TRBV3-2; abundance: .
CDR3aa: CASSQETSGGYEQFF; j_gene: TRBJ2-1; v_gene: TRBV4-2; abundance: .
CDR3aa: CASSGQGAGYGYTF; j_gene: TRBJ1-2; v_gene: TRBV5-1; abundance: .
CDR3aa: CAISLMGGNQPQHF; j_gene: TRBJ1-5; v_gene: TRBV10-3; abundance: once
CDR3aa: CASSWDRGSGEQYF; j_gene: TRBJ2-7; v_gene: TRBV7-9; abundance: .
CDR3aa: CASSKRGSYNSPLHF; j_gene: TRBJ1-6; v_gene: TRBV6-5; abundance: .
CDR3aa: CASSRLPGQGVHEQFF; j_gene: TRBJ2-1; v_gene: TRBV4-1; abundance: .
CDR3aa: CASRITDRAAGNTIYF; j_gene: TRBJ1-3; v_gene: TRBV19; abundance: .
CDR3aa: CASGSSGGSYNEQFF; j_gene: TRBJ2-1; v_gene: TRBV12-5; abundance: .
CDR3aa: CASSLADRGRETQYF; j_gene: TRBJ2-5; v_gene: TRBV4-2; abundance: once
CDR3aa: CATSLSVGAVYGYTF; j_gene: TRBJ1-2; v_gene: TRBV15; abundance: .
CDR3aa: CASPGFSGGAAADTGELFF; j_gene: TRBJ2-2; v_gene: TRBV21-1; abundance: .
CDR3aa: CASHGTTNEKLFF; j_gene: TRBJ1-4; v_gene: TRBV27; abundance: .
CDR3aa: CASKGTGYYEQYF; j_gene: TRBJ2-7; v_gene: TRBV19; abundance: .
CDR3aa: CASRAGTESYNEQFF; j_gene: TRBJ2-1; v_gene: TRBV4-1; abundance: .
CDR3aa: CSVEVLDRAEAFF; j_gene: TRBJ1-1; v_gene: TRBV29-1; abundance: once
CDR3aa: CASSFSVSGNYGYTF; j_gene: TRBJ1-2; v_gene: TRBV28; abundance: .
CDR3aa: CSASFQRGGPADTQYF; j_gene: TRBJ2-3; v_gene: TRBV20-1; abundance: .
CDR3aa: CASSLRQGFEQYF; j_gene: TRBJ2-7; v_gene: TRBV5-1; abundance: .
CDR3aa: CASSQEAQGIDF; j_gene: TRBJ1-2; v_gene: TRBV4-2; abundance: .
CDR3aa: CASSFSVGDQPQHF; j_gene: TRBJ1-5; v_gene: TRBV9; abundance: .
CDR3aa: CASSGTGGQETQYF; j_gene: TRBJ2-5; v_gene: TRBV10-2; abundance: .
CDR3aa: CASRPPGQPTEAFF; j_gene: TRBJ1-1; v_gene: TRBV7-2; abundance: once
CDR3aa: CASRTTGTANEKLFF; j_gene: TRBJ1-4; v_gene: TRBV6-5; abundance: .
CDR3aa: CASSASGGPGEQYF; j_gene: TRBJ2-7; v_gene: TRBV7-9; abundance: .
CDR3aa: CASSFGLAGAKGYF; j_gene: TRBJ2-7; v_gene: TRBV7-2; abundance: .
CDR3aa: CASSTPRGGNYEQYF; j_gene: TRBJ2-7; v_gene: TRBV19; abundance: .
CDR3aa: CSVGPGDRRGTDTQYF; j_gene: TRBJ2-3; v_gene: TRBV29-1; abundance: .
CDR3aa: CASSLGLAGGTGELFF; j_gene: TRBJ2-2; v_gene: TRBV7-9; abundance: few
CDR3aa: CARAFDYEQYF; j_gene: TRBJ2-7; v_gene: TRBV9; abundance: .
CDR3aa: CASSRGTSGVGGELFF; j_gene: TRBJ2-2; v_gene: TRBV7-8; abundance: .
CDR3aa: CASSQGVQLMNTEAFF; j_gene: TRBJ1-1; v_gene: TRBV3-1/TRBV3-2; abundance: .
CDR3aa: CASSLLGYGYTF; j_gene: TRBJ1-2; v_gene: TRBV7-9; abundance: .
CDR3aa: CAIPSASSYNEQFF; j_gene: TRBJ2-1; v_gene: TRBV2; abundance: .
CDR3aa: CASNRAGMNTEAFF; j_gene: TRBJ1-1; v_gene: TRBV6-5; abundance: .
CDR3aa: CASGQDDQPQHF; j_gene: TRBJ1-5; v_gene: TRBV5-4; abundance: .
CDR3aa: CASSISGALNEQFF; j_gene: TRBJ2-1; v_gene: TRBV19; abundance: .
CDR3aa: CASSASGTSGPHTQETQYF; j_gene: TRBJ2-5; v_gene: TRBV9; abundance: once
CDR3aa: CASRGQGAKNTEAFF; j_gene: TRBJ1-1; v_gene: TRBV27; abundance: few
CDR3aa: CATKRSYSNQPQHF; j_gene: TRBJ1-5; v_gene: TRBV19; abundance: .
CDR3aa: CASSPQRGVLYGYTF; j_gene: TRBJ1-2; v_gene: TRBV11-2; abundance: once